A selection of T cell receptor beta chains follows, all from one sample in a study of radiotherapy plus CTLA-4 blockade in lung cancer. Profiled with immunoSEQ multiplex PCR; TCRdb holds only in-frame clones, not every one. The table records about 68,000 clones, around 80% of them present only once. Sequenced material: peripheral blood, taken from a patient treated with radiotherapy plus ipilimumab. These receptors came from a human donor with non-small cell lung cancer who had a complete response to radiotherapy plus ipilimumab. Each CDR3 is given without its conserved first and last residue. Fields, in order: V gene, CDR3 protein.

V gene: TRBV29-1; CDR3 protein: SVELVQDTPDLETQY
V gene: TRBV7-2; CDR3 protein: ASSQTPAGELF
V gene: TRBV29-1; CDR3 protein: SVTHRVHGYT
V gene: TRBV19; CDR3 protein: ASSTRDSLNSPLH
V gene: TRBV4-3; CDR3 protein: ASSQDRGSYEQY
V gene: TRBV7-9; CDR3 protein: ASAPAGGANNEQF
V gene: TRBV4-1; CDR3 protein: ASSQVQRGGPLNEQF
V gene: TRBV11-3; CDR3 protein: ASSSGQGRKTQY
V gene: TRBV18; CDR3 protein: ASSPRLEGAHDGYT
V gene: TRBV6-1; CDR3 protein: ASSALPGQGGYGYT
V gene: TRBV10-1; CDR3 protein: ASLGTINQPQH
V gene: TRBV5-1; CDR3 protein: ASSPGFGQTYTEAF
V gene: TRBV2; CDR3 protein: ASIRGQGQPQH
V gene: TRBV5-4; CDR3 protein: ASSSRLAGTDTQY
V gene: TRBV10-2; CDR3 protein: ASSGQGAAEAF
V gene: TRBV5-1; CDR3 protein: ASSLRVTDTQY
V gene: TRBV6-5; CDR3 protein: ASSYSSIYYGYT
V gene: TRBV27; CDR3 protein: ASSFWTGLGANVLT
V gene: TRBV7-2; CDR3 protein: ASSLRIPGQGIIKNIQY
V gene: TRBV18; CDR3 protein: ASSEQGSTAEAF
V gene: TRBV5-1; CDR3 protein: ASSLEGRENSPLH
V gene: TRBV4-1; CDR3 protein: ASSHGLGTVTQY
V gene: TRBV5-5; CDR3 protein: ASSLFGTGVDSPLH
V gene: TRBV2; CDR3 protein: AGRGEGNSPLH
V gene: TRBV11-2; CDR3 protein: ASSLSRGNTEAF
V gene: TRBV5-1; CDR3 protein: ASSLAVSGRAGETQY
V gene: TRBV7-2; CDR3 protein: ASSPTGALGETQY
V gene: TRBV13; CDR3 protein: ASSTQDRENTEAF
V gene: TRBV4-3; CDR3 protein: ASSPSDERGNGYT
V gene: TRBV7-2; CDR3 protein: ASSLDGSTDTQY
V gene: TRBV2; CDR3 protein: ASSGGNYGYT
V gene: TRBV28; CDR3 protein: ASNGEAYGYT
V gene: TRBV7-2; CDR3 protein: ASNRPSGTTLTRVDTQY